Each of the 14 T cell receptor beta chains below was sequenced from the same sample in a study of prognosis after radiotherapy for stage I lung cancer. Two-round multiplex PCR, the amplification method, yielded TCR beta CDR3 from genomic DNA. Every TRBV and TRBJ gene had its own specific primer in first-round PCR. TCRdb analysed the multiplex PCR reads with MiXCR anew, one entry per CDR3 protein. The repertoire holds about 47,000 distinct CDR3 sequences, with about 32% as singletons. Sequencing used PBMCs, obtained before or after stereotactic body radiation therapy (not recorded which). Every receptor here comes from a donor over 45 with non-small cell lung cancer.

Concerning this clonotype itself: A much larger clone lies one base from this, so it may be a read error. This chain connects TRBV7-9 to TRBJ1-1; a weak D match, TRBD1 (5 bases). The germline V gene has CDR1 SEHNR and CDR2 FQNEAQ (reference sequence). This CDR3 comprises 15 residues. As DNA, the CDR3 is TGTGCCAGCAGCCGCGGGGCAGTCATGAAAACTGAAGCTTTCTTT. This gives the protein CASSRGAVMKTEAFF.

This clonotype was counted many times. CDR3 residues: CASSQDRDGGRTYEKLFF. CDR3 nucleotide sequence: TGTGCCAGCAGCCAAGATCGGGATGGAGGGCGGACTTATGAAAAACTGTTTTTT. The chain links TRBV4-2 to TRBJ1-4; no clear D gene. CDR3 length: 18 amino acids. The V end was cut by 0 bases, the J end by 6 bases, with 20 bases between. Germline V CDR1 and CDR2: LGHNA, YNFKEQ.

This clonotype was recorded once. This chain connects TRBV11-3 to TRBJ2-3, with TRBD2 matching 7 bases. The J segment lost 2 bases and the V segment lost 1 base, leaving 9 bases of the junction unmatched. Germline CDR1 SGHNT, CDR2 YENEEA. This CDR3 contains 17 residues. The CDR3 region has the DNA TGTGCCAGCAGCTTAGGGGCTAGCGGCGGTTCCACAGATACGCAGTATTTT. Amino acids: CASSLGASGGSTDTQYF.

This clonotype was observed many times. This rearrangement joins TRBV6-1 to TRBJ2-1; 13 bases agree with TRBD2. Losses at the gene ends were 5 bases for V and 3 bases for J; bases not matched to a gene: 10. Germline V gives CDR1 MNHNS, CDR2 SASEGT. The CDR3 runs 18 residues. The CDR3 loop reads CASSTTSGRAGLYNEQFF. In DNA, the CDR3 is TGTGCCAGCAGTACCACTAGCGGGAGGGCCGGTCTCTACAATGAGCAGTTCTTC.

As for this clonotype: Given a far larger clone just one base away, this is likely a sequencing read error. The gene calls are TRBV6-2 or TRBV6-3 and TRBJ2-1; the D is unclear. CDR1 and CDR2 (germline): MNHEY, SVGEGT. The CDR3 spans 11 residues. The CDR3 loop reads CASTGRNEKFF. CDR3 DNA sequence: TGTGCCAGCACCGGGCGTAATGAGAAGTTCTTC.

This clonotype was picked up many times. The genes are TRBV27 and TRBJ2-1; 12 nucleotides line up with TRBD2. The trim removed 3 bases at V and 1 base at J, leaving 10 bases unmatched. The CDR3 contains 19 residues. The germline V gene encodes CDR1 MNHEY and CDR2 SMNVEV (reference sequence). CDR3: CASSFRLAGVARSYNEQFF. In nucleotides, the CDR3 is TGTGCCAGCAGTTTCAGACTAGCGGGAGTGGCCAGATCCTACAATGAGCAGTTCTTC.

Remarks on this clonotype: It may be a read error: a sequence one base away is much more abundant. The V gene is TRBV29-1, the J gene TRBJ2-3; no clear D. The CDR3 loop spans 14 amino acids. Per germline, CDR1 SQVTM and CDR2 ANQGSEA. Here the CDR3 reads CIVRTSIGTDTQYF. As DNA, the CDR3 is TGCATCGTTCGGACGTCCATAGGTACAGATACGCAGTATTTT.

This clonotype was recorded a few times. A much larger clone lies one base from this, so it may be a read error. The chain uses TRBV3-2 and TRBJ2-7; whether TRBD1, the table's D call, matches the DNA was not checked. TRBV3-2 is deemed a pseudogene. This CDR3 region has 18 residues. The CDR3 nucleotides read TGTGCCAGCAGCCAGCCATTGGGAGCCGGGACAGCGTTATACGAGCAGTACTTC. Its protein is CASSQPLGAGTALYEQYF.

The CDR3 DNA is TGCGCCAGCAGCTTGCGGCTAGAATCTAGCACAGATACGCAGTATTTT. It codes for CASSLRLESSTDTQYF. The V gene is TRBV5-1, the J gene TRBJ2-3; D unresolved. Germline V gene data show CDR1 as SGHRS and CDR2 as YFSETQ. The CDR3 has 16 amino acids. V lost 1 base and J lost 0, with 12 bases in between. The full variable domain, in which reference TRBV5-1 and TRBJ2-3 provide the parts outside the CDR3, is KAGVTQTPRYLIKTRGQQVTLSCSPISGHRSVSWYQQTPGQGLQFLFEYFSETQRNKGNFPGRFSGRQFSNSRSEMNVSTLELGDSALYLCASSLRLESSTDTQYFGPGTRLTVL.

A single count supports this clonotype. V gene TRBV7-2 combines with J gene TRBJ2-3; a possible D gene is TRBD2 (6 bases). Trimming cost V 1 base and J 5 bases, with 7 bases left between them. Germline-derived CDR1 and CDR2 are SGHTA and FQGNSA. CDR3 length: 13 amino acids. The CDR3 is CASSLVGLDTQYF. CDR3 nucleotide sequence: TGTGCCAGCAGCTTAGTGGGACTAGATACGCAGTATTTT.

Of note for this clonotype: A clone one base away is much larger, so this may be a read error. The chain couples TRBV12-3 or TRBV12-4 to TRBJ1-3; the D gene is possibly TRBD1 (6 bases). The length of the CDR3 is 13 residues. Written as DNA, the CDR3 is TGCGCGGGGGCAGCCGACTCTGGAAACACCGTATATTTT. Translation: CAGAADSGNTVYF.

In regard to this clonotype: This sequence may be a read error, since a much larger clone differs from it by one base. This chain links TRBV5-1 with TRBJ2-5; D gene unclear. CDR1 SGHRS and CDR2 YFSETQ come from the germline V gene. The CDR3 covers 13 residues. The CDR3 here is CASSLAVEETQYF. The CDR3 DNA sequence: TGCGCCAGCAGTTTGGCGGTGGAAGAGACCCAGTACTTC.

The sample holds many counts of this clonotype. V usage is TRBV6-1 and J usage is TRBJ2-5, with 9 bases that match TRBD2. There are 16 residues in the CDR3. Germline lookup yields CDR1 MNHNS and CDR2 SASEGT. The ends lost 6 bases at V and 5 bases at J; junction bases unmatched: 13. CDR3 region: CASRALGGRERETQYF. DNA of the CDR3: TGTGCCAGCAGGGCCCTTGGCGGGAGGGAACGGGAGACCCAGTACTTC.

The J gene is TRBJ1-6, the V gene TRBV19, with D perhaps matching TRBD1 (6 bases). In germline, CDR1 is LNHDA, CDR2 SQIVND (reference sequence). The V gene lost 10 bases and the J gene lost 7 bases, with 23 bases spanning the gap. CDR3 length: 16 residues. This CDR3 reads CAISILGQSYNSPLHF. Here the CDR3 DNA reads TGTGCCATTAGCATACTTGGACAGTCATACAATTCACCCCTCCACTTT.